Here is one T cell receptor beta chain with its context. The specificity of this receptor is unknown. The sample holds no much larger clone one base away, and base qualities are not on file. This record comes from a study of blood T cell repertoires in COVID-19 (dated by TCRdb to between 2020 and 2021). At the level of the whole study: Samples covering the acute and convalescent phases of COVID-19 were provided by collaborators in the United States, Italy and Spain. The material from the prospective study consisted of cDNA or gDNA derived from T cells, B-cell-depleted T cells, or PBMCs. Deeply sampled blood TCRbeta repertoires from subjects exposed to, actively infected with, or recovered from COVID-19 were included in the dataset. A freely available public database, intended as a resource for researchers studying the immune response to SARS-CoV-2, is where the repertoires were released. Samples were obtained from the ongoing ImmuneRACE study (first 160 participants) and from over 1,000 subjects provided by 6 global collaborators. A de-identified subject ID, COVID-19 status, age in years and sex were almost always included in the sample metadata. HLA class I and class II types, where available, came from metadata supplied by the sample provider rather than from assay-based typing. General study outcomes and caveats: Clinical and demographic metadata were provided uncurated, with the amount varying by source and participant.

The immunoSEQ Assay, a bias-controlled multiplex PCR, was used to amplify TCRbeta CDR3 regions from genomic DNA. Turning to the authors' computational methods: The number of nucleated cells in each sample was estimated by amplification of reference gene primers within the assay. To quantify the absolute abundance of each unique TCRbeta CDR3 rearrangement, sequence reads were collapsed and filtered. For each sample, productive Simpson clonality was calculated by taking the square root of Simpson's diversity index across productive rearrangements. Sourced from immuneACCESS, this table was stored by TCRdb with only in-frame sequences that have V and J called. A share of the clones is absent; for the studies checked, an unresolved V gene accounts for under half, and the remainder has no known explanation. That table supplies the V and J calls and clone size; D and trimming were determined from the DNA. A total of around 300,000 clones appear in this sample, 88% of them only once. The ten largest clones take up under 3.5% of the sample.

Relative to germline, V is 2 bases shorter and J is 1 base shorter, with 5 bases between their ends. From a lookup of the germline V gene (reference sequence), CDR1 and CDR2 are SEHNR and FQNEAQ. Including cysteine and phenylalanine, the CDR3 has 13 amino acids. The sequence is cut down to CDR3 DNA, 39 bases in frame from base 1. Participants in the prospective study were enrolled through a virtual design, were aged about 18 to 100 years, and lived in fewer than 30 United States geographic areas. Cohort assignment in the prospective study relied on participant-reported clinical history from a screening survey and a study questionnaire. Recovered participants in ImmuneRACE Cohort 3 were defined by two consecutive negative NP/OP PCR tests, clearance by a healthcare professional, or resolution of symptoms. In the prospective study, mobile phlebotomists collected whole blood, serum and a nasopharyngeal or oropharyngeal swab from each participant. Participants in the prospective study had the option to provide additional blood draws and questionnaires over a 2-month period. Before DNA extraction, prospective study blood samples were shipped either frozen or at room temperature.

Sequenced material: PBMCs or T cells enriched from blood (not recorded which). The source is a woman between 50 and 59 years old who had recovered from COVID-19. The rearrangement combines TRBV7-9 with TRBJ1-1, with the D gene not clear enough to name. The CDR3 reads as follows: CASSLQENTEAFF. The sequence in DNA is TGTGCCAGCAGCTTACAGGAGAACACTGAAGCTTTCTTT.